This T cell receptor beta chain was sequenced in a study of Graves' ophthalmopathy and Graves' hyperthyroidism. Amplified TCR beta CDR3 regions were obtained using RNA transcripts as template. HTBI-primed RT-PCR formed the first round, and a multiplex PCR formed the second. TCRdb called the multiplex PCR reads again in MiXCR, with one record for every CDR3 protein. In the table there are 500,000 to 800,000 distinct CDR3 sequences, about 40% of which are singletons. This clonotype was picked up a small number of times. Its target is not known. The J segment lost 2 bases and the V segment lost 4 bases, leaving 4 bases of the junction unmatched. The CDR3 covers 14 residues. Certain patients were not enrolled. These were patients with other autoimmune diseases, uncontrolled infections, pregnancy or lactation. The source of the PBMCs was around 10 ml of fresh peripheral blood. Study-wide results and caveats: In blood, most expanded thyroid clonotypes above 0.001 frequency were also detected.

The sequence was obtained from an adult man with Graves' ophthalmopathy. V and J are TRBV12-3 or TRBV12-4 and TRBJ2-7; 8 nucleotides match TRBD2. The source material was peripheral blood. CDR3 loop: CASSSGGGTYEQYF. The CDR3 DNA reads TGTGCCAGCAGTTCGGGGGGGGGGACCTACGAGCAGTACTTC.